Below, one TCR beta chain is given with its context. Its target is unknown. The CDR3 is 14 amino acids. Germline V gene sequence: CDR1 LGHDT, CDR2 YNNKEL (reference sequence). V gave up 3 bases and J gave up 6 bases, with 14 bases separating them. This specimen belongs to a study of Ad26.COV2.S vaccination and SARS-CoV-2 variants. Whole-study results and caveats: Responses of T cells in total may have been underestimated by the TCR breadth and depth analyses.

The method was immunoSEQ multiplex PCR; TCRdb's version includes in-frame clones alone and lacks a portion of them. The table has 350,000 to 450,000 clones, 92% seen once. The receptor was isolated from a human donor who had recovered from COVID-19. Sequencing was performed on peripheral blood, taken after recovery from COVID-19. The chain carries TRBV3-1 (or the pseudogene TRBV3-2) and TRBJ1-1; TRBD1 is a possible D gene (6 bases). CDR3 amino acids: CASSHNIQGSEAFF. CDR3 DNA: TGTGCCAGCAGCCACAATATACAGGGATCTGAAGCTTTCTTT.